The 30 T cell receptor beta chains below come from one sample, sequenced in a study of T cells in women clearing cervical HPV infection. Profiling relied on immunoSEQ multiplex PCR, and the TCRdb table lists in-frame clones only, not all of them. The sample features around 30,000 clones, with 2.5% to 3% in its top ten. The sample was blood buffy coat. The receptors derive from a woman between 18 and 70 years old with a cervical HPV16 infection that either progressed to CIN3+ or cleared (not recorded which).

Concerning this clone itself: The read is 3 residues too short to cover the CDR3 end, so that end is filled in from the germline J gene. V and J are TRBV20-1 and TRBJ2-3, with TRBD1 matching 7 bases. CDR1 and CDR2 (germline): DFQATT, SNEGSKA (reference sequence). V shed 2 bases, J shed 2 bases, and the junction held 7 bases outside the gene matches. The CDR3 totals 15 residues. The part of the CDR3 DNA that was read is TGCAGTGCTAGACGGGGACAGACAAACACAGATACG. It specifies CSARRGQTNTDT. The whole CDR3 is CSARRGQTNTDTQYF.

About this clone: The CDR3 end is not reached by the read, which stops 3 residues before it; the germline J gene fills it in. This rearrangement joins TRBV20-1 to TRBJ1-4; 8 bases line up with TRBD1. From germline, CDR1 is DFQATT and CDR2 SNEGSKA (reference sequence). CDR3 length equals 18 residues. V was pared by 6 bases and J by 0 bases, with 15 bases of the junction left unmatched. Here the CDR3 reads CSAHLDRGVEATNEKLFF. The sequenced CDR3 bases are TGCAGTGCGCACCTCGACAGGGGAGTGGAAGCAACTAATGAAAAA.

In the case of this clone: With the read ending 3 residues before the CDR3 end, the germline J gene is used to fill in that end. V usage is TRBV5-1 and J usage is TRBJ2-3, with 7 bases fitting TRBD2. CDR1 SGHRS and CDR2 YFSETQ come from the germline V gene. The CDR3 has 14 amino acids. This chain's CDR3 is CASSLGDYGDPQYF. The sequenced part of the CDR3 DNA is TGCGCCAGCAGCTTGGGGGACTACGGGGACCCG.

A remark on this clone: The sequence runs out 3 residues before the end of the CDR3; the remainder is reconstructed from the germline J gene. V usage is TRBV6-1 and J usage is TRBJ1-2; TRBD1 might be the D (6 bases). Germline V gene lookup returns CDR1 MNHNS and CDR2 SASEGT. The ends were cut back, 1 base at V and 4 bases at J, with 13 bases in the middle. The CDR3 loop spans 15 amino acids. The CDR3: CASSEGGQGGYGYTF. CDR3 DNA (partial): TGTGCCAGCAGTGAAGGGGGACAAGGTGGCTATGGC.

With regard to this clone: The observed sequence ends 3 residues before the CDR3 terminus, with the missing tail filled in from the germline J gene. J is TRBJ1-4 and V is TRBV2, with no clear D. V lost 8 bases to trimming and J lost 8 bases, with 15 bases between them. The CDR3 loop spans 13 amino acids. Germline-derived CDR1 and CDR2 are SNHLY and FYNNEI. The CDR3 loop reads CASLDKGDEKLFF. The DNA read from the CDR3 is TGTGCCAGCCTCGACAAAGGAGACGAAAAA.

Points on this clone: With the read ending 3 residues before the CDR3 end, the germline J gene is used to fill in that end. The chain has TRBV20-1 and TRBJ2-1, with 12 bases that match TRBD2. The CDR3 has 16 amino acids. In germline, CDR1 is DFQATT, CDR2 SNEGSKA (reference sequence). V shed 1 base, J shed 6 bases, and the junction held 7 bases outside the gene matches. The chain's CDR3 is CSARASSGGAANEQFF. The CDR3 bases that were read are TGCAGTGCTAGAGCCTCTAGCGGGGGGGCCGCCAATGAG.

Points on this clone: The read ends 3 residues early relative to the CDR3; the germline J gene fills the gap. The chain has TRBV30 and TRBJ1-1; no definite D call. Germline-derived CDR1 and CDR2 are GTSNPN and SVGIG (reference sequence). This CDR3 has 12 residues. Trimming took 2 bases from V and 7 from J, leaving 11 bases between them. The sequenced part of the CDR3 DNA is TGTGCCTGGAGTCCGAGCCTACTTGAA. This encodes CAWSPSLLE. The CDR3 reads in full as CAWSPSLLEAFF.

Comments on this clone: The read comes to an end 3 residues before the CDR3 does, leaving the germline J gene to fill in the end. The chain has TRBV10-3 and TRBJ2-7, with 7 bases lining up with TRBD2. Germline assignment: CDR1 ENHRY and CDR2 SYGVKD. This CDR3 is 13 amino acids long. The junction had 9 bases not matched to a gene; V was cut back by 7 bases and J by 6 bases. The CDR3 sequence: CAITPAGLSEQYF. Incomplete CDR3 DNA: TGTGCCATCACCCCCGCGGGACTATCCGAG.

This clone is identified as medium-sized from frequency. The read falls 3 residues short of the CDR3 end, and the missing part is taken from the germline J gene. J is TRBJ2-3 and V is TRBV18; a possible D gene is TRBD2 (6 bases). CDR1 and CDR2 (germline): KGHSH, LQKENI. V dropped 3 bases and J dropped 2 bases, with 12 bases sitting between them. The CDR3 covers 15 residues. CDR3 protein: CASSPSRGITDTQYF. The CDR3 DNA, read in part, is TGTGCCAGCTCACCCTCCCGCGGGATCACAGATACG.

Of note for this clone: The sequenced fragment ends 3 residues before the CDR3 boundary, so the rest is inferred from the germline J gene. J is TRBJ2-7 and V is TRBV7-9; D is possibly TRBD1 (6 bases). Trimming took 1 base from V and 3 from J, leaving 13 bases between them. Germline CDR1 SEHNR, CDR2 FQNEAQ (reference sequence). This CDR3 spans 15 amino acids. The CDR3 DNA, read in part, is TGTGCCAGCAGCTTAGTCGCGACAGGAGACTACGAG. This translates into CASSLVATGDYE. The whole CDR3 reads CASSLVATGDYEQYF.

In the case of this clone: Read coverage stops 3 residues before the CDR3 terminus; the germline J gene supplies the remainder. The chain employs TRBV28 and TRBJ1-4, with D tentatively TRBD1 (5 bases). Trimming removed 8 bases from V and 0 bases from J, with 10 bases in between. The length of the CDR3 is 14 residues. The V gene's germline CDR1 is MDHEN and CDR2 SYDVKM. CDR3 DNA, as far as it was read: TGTGCCAGCGTCCCAGGGACAACTAATGAAAAA. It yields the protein CASVPGTTNEK. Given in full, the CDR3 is CASVPGTTNEKLFF.

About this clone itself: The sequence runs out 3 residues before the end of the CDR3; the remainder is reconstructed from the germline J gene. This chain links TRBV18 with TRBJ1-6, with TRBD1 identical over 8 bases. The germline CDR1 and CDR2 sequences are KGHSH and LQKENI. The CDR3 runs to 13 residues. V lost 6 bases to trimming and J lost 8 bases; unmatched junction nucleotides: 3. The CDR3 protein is CASSTGADSPLHF. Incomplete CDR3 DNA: TGTGCCAGCTCGACAGGGGCGGATTCACCC. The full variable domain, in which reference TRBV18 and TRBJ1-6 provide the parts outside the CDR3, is NAGVMQNPRHLVRRRGQEARLRCSPMKGHSHVYWYRQLPEEGLKFMVYLQKENIIDESGMPKERFSAEFPKEGPSILRIQQVVRGDSAAYFCASSTGADSPLHFGNGTRLTVT.

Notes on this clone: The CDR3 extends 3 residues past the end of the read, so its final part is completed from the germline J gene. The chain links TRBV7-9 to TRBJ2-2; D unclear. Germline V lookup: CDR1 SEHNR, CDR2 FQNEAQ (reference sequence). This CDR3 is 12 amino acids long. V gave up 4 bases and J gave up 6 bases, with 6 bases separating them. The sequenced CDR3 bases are TGTGCCAGCAGCTCCCTCTCCGGGGAG. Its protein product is CASSSLSGE. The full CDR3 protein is CASSSLSGELFF.

The covered CDR3 bases are TGTGCCAGCAGTGATACAGGCGACTCTGGAAACACC. It yields the protein CASSDTGDSGNT. The whole CDR3 region reads CASSDTGDSGNTIYF. This chain uses TRBV6-1 with TRBJ1-3, with D tentatively TRBD1 (5 bases). Read data end 3 residues before the CDR3 end; the end is taken from the germline J gene. This CDR3 region has 15 residues. Trimming shortened V by 3 bases and J by 0 bases, and 9 bases separated the two germline ends. The V gene's germline CDR1 is MNHNS and CDR2 SASEGT.

CDR3 bases read: TGTGCCAGCAGCTTAGGGGACAGGAGTGCCTACGAC. Its translation is CASSLGDRSAYD. The entire CDR3 reads CASSLGDRSAYDYTF. This sequence joins TRBV7-9 and TRBJ1-2, with TRBD1 identical over 8 bases. The read ends 3 residues early relative to the CDR3; the germline J gene fills the gap. Germline lookup yields CDR1 SEHNR and CDR2 FQNEAQ (reference sequence). The CDR3 consists of 15 residues.

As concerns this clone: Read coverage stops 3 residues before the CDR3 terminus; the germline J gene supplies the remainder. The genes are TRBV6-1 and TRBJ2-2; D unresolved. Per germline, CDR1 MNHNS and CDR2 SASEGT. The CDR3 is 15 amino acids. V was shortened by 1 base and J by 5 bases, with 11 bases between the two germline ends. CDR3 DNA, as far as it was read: TGTGCCAGCAGTGAAGACTGGAGAGCGACCGGGGAG. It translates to CASSEDWRATGE. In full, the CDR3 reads CASSEDWRATGELFF.

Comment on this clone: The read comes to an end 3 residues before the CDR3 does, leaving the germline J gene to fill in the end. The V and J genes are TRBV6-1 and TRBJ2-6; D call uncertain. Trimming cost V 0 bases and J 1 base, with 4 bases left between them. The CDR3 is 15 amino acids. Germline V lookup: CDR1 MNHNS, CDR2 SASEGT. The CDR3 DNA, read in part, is TGTGCCAGCAGTGAAGCGCGTTCTGGGGCCAACGTC. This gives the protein CASSEARSGANV. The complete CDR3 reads CASSEARSGANVLTF.

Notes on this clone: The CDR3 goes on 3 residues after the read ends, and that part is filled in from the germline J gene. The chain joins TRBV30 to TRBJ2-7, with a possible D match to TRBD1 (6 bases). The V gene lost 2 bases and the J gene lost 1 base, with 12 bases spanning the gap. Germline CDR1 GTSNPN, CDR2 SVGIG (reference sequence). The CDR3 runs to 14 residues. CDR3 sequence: CAWSSGTGSYEQYF. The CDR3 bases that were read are TGTGCCTGGAGTTCCGGAACAGGGTCCTACGAG.

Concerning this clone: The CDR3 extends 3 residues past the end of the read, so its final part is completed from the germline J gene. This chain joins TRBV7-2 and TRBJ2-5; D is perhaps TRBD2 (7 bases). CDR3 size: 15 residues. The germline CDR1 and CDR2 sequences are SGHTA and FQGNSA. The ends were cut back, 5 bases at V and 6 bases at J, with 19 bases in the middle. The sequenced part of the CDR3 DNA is TGTGCCAGCAGCCCGGGGCGCGGGGGCGCGAAGACC. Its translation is CASSPGRGGAKT. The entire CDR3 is CASSPGRGGAKTQYF. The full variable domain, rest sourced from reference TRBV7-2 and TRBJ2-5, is GAGVSQSPSNKVTEKGKDVELRCDPISGHTALYWYRQSLGQGLEFLIYFQGNSAPDKSGLPSDRFSAERTGGSVSTLTIQRTQQEDSAVYLCASSPGRGGAKTQYFGPGTRLLVL.

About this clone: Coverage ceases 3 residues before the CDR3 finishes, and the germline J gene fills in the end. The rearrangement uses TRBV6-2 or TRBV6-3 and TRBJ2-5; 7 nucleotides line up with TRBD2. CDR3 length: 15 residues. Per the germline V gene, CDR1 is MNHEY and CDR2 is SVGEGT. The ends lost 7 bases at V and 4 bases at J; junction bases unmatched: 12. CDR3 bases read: TGTGCCAGCACCTCGCCGGGAAAGCGGGGAGAGACC. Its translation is CASTSPGKRGET. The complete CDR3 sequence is CASTSPGKRGETQYF.

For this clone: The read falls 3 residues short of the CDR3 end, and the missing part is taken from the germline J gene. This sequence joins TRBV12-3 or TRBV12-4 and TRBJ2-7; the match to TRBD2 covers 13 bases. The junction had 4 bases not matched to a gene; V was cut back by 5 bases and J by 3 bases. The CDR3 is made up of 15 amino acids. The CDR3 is CASSRTSGRDYEQYF. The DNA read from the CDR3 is TGTGCCAGCAGTCGGACTAGCGGGAGAGACTACGAG.

CDR3 in amino acids: CASRGVSTYEQYF. The covered CDR3 bases are TGTGCCAGCCGAGGGGTCAGTACCTACGAG. This chain joins TRBV7-2 and TRBJ2-7; perhaps D is TRBD1 or TRBD2 (5 bases each). The CDR3 end lies 3 residues beyond the end of the read and is filled in from the germline J gene. Germline CDR1 SGHTA, CDR2 FQGNSA. Trimming left V 8 bases short and J 2 bases short, with 13 bases between. The CDR3 is 13 residues long.

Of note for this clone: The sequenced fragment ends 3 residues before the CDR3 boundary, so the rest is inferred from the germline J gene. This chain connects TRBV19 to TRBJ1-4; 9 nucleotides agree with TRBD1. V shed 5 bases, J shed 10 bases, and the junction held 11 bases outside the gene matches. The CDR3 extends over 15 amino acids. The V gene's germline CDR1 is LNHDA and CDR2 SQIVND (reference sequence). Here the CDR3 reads CASSYPGTGFGKLFF. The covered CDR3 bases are TGTGCCAGTAGTTACCCCGGGACAGGGTTTGGAAAA.

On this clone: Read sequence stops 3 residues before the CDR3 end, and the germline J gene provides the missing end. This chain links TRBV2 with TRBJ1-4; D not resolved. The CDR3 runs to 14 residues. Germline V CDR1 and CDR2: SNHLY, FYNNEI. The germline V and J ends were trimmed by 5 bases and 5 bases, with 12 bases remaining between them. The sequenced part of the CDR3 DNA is TGTGCCAGCAGTCACCGGGGTGGGAATGAAAAA. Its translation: CASSHRGGNEK. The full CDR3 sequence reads CASSHRGGNEKLFF.

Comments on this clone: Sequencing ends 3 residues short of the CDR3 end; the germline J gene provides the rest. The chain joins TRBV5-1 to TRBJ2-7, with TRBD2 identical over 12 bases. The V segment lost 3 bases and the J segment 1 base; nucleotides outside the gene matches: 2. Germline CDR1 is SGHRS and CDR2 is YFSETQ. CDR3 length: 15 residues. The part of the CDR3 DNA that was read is TGCGCCAGCAGCTGGACTAGCGGGGCATCCTACGAG. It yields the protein CASSWTSGASYE. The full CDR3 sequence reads CASSWTSGASYEQYF.

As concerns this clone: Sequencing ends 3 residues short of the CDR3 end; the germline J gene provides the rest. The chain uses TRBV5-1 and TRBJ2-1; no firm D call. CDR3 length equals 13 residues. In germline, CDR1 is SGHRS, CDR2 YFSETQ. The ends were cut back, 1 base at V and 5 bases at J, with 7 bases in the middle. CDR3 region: CASSLQAHNEQFF. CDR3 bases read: TGCGCCAGCAGCTTGCAGGCCCACAATGAG.

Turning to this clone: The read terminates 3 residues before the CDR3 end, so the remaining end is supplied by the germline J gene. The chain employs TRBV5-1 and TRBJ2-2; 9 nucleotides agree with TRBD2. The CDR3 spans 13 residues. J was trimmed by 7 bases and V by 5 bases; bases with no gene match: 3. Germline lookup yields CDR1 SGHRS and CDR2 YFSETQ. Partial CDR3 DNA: TGCGCCAGCAGGACTAGCGGAATCGGGGAG. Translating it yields CASRTSGIGE. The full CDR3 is CASRTSGIGELFF. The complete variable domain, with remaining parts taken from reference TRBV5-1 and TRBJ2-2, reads KAGVTQTPRYLIKTRGQQVTLSCSPISGHRSVSWYQQTPGQGLQFLFEYFSETQRNKGNFPGRFSGRQFSNSRSEMNVSTLELGDSALYLCASRTSGIGELFFGEGSRLTVL.

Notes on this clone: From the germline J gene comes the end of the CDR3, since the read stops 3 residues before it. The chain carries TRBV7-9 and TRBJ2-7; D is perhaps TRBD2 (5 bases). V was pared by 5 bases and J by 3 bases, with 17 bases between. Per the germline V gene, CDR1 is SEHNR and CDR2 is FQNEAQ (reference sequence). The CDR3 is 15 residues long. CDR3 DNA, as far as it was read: TGTGCCAGCAGCAGAGGAGCGGCAGCTCTCTACGAG. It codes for CASSRGAAALYE. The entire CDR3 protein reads CASSRGAAALYEQYF.

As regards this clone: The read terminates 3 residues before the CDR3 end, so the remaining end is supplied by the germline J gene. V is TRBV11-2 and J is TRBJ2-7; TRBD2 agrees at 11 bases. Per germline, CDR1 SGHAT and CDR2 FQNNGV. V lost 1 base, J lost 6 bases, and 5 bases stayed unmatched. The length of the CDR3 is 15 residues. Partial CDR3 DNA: TGTGCCAGCAGCTTAGTAGCGGGAGGGCGGGGCGAG. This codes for CASSLVAGGRGE. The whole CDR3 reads CASSLVAGGRGEQYF.

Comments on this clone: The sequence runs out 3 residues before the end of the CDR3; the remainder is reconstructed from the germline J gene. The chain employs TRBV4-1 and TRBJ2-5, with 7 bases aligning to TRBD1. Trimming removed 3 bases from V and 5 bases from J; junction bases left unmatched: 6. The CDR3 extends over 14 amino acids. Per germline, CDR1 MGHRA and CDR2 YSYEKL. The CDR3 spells CASSQAQGLETQYF. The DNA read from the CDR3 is TGCGCCAGCAGCCAGGCACAGGGGTTGGAGACC.